This T cell receptor (beta chain) was found in a study of cytomegalovirus exposure and HLA in healthy donors (dated by TCRdb to 2015 to 2018). For context, the study as a whole: In an earlier analysis of fewer than 750 of the donors, 276 Gb of sequence data and 90 million to 120 million unique TCR beta sequences from roughly 190 million T cells were reported. To predict cytomegalovirus infection status, the study combined high-throughput TCR immunosequencing, statistical association of individual TCRs with disease status, and machine learning. To decide whether each TCR beta V gene segment behaved as functional or pseudogenic, an earlier analysis of approximately 600 of the donors relied on high-throughput TCR beta sequencing. Class I and class II HLA loci were covered by the typing at four-digit resolution. Among the roughly 380 genotyped donors, around 81% belonged to the genetic ancestry cluster associated with self-reported Caucasian donors. An early release covering 550 to 700 HLA-typed donors comprised 300 to 350 gigabases of sequencing data and tens of millions of unique TCR sequences. In a later analysis, previously published TCR beta repertoires from 600 to 850 donors were re-analyzed and high-resolution HLA genotyping was added so that TCR occurrence patterns could be studied. On average, about 240,000 unique TCR beta nucleotide sequences were sequenced per donor among a few hundred genotyped donors of the cohort, with about 19% of those sequences being non-productive. The study aimed to test whether cataloging public T cell receptors could reveal signatures of past pathogen exposure. All discovery cohort repertoires had been generated using a single sequencing platform. The number of donors typed differed by locus, with 629-630 for A, B, C, DRB1 and DQB1, roughly 520 for DQA1, 600 to 610 for DPA1, and some 440 for DPB1. Rather than using new phenotypic data, the later analysis identified candidate immune exposures from TCR beta sequences and from how often those sequences occurred across donors. In a later genetic analysis, genome-wide SNP genotypes for about 65% of the roughly 670 donors were used, and that subset was treated as a discovery cohort. The T cell repertoires of 550 to 850 subjects were profiled by immunosequencing and related to cytomegalovirus serostatus. Four or five DR-DQ haplotypes were treated as single units for association and clustering because of strong linkage in the cohort. Donor age, sex, ethnicity and CMV serostatus were collected together with the repertoire data. Besides the first cohort of 550 to 750 subjects, a separate validation cohort made up of about 120 different subjects was used.

In total, over 600 healthy bone marrow donors made up the cohort. Cohort members were all nominally healthy when sampled, although unrecorded immune exposures were likely present. The donor tested CMV seronegative, placing the donor among the 350 or so seronegative members of the cohort. A peripheral blood sample was provided by each donor, and peripheral blood mononuclear cells were used for TCR beta sequencing. The Qiagen DNeasy Blood Extraction Kit was used to extract genomic DNA from the blood cell samples. Receptor libraries were prepared by the immunoSEQ multiplex PCR assay. A mixture of 60 forward primers for TCR Vbeta segments and 13 reverse primers for TCR Jbeta segments was used in the multiplex PCR. The CDR3 region of rearranged TCR beta genes was amplified from genomic DNA with a multiplex PCR assay. The Illumina HiSeq System was used to sequence the amplified TCR beta libraries as 87-base-pair reads. On the study's bioinformatics: A later analysis counted tens of millions of unique TCR beta chains across the 666 repertoires, and 9.5 million to 11 million of these chains were shared by at least two donors. A nearest-neighbor algorithm error-corrected the raw reads and collapsed the reads into unique sequences, merging closely related sequences to remove PCR and sequencing errors. To assign V, D and J gene segments, CDR3 sequences were aligned to IMGT reference sequences. For a sequence to be retained, a match of at least six nucleotides was required to both a V gene segment and a J gene segment. A rearrangement was called productive if the CDR3 had no stop codons and remained in frame with V and J, and every other rearrangement was called non-productive. CDR3 was defined by IMGT convention, running from the second conserved V-encoded cysteine to the conserved J-encoded phenylalanine. Sequences without an unambiguous match to a single V gene segment were excluded from the earlier analysis of a few hundred of the donors. An earlier analysis of 550 to 650 of the donors classified V segments as functional when productive rearrangements were above 56.7% and as segregating when the standard deviation between donors was above 5%. A statistical classification framework was built to diagnose cytomegalovirus status from the catalog of TCR beta chain sequences. In a later analysis, V and J genes were assigned by comparing TCR nucleotide sequences against IMGT/GENE-DB human TR gene sequences. The TCRdist pipeline was used in a later analysis to assign CDR3 sequences and most-parsimonious VDJ recombination scenarios. In a later analysis, each TCR beta chain was defined by its CDR3 amino acid sequence together with its V-gene family, and reads lacking a unique V-gene family were excluded. As a way to deal with suspected cross-contamination and a sequencing artifact, a later analysis dropped over 550 nucleotide sequences that were highly shared and had low generation probability. A later analysis calculated a clonal expansion index for each public chain from normalized within-repertoire ranks of inferred template counts. In a later analysis, generation probabilities were computed using a VDJ recombination model fitted to out-of-frame rearrangements, and the results were checked against IGoR. Hypergeometric tests were used in a later analysis to score TCR-TCR, TCR-HLA and TCR-CMV co-occurrence, with a repertoire-size bias correction applied to the TCR pairs. A later analysis estimated false discovery rates by permuting HLA or CMV assignments 20 times. A later analysis grouped co-occurring TCRs with DBSCAN, adding TCRdist sequence similarity when clustering within HLA-allele-positive subsets. Repertoires with fewer than 30,000 or more than 120,000 public chains were left out of co-occurrence clustering, as were about 5 repertoires with anomalous nucleotide sharing. TCRdb carries this immuneACCESS record with in-frame sequences only. Its versions omit some clonotypes, under half of them owing to an unresolved V gene in the studies checked, with the rest unexplained. That table furnishes V, J and clone size, whereas the DNA furnished D and trimming. This sample gives about 200,000 clones in total; roughly four fifths of them show up just once. Clones ranked in the top ten supply 2.7% of the sample.

The study at large found these results: A later analysis found that most CMV-associated TCR beta chains appeared HLA-restricted, with HLA associations seemingly driven largely by CMV exposure. Cytomegalovirus status was reported to be diagnosed by the classifier with high specificity and sensitivity in both the original and validation cohorts. The presence/absence analyses assumed that sequencing depth was roughly uniform across donors, and that assumption may not be true. In the study, some 160 TCR beta chains were listed as associated with cytomegalovirus. Immune exposure information for the cohort was limited to CMV serostatus. According to the authors, the approach could potentially be generalized to other disease states and immunological phenotypes. A further reported finding was that TCR beta sequences accurately predicted the HLA-A and HLA-B alleles for most subjects in the first cohort. Across donors, most TCR sequences were observed very rarely, whereas some public TCRs were present in many individuals. A group of highly shared sequence variants was considered likely to be a technical artifact of the sequencing pipeline. A few of the identified cytomegalovirus-associated TCR beta chains were confirmed in vitro to be specific for cytomegalovirus antigens. At a false discovery rate of 0.05, a later analysis linked 16,000 or so TCR beta sequences to specific HLA alleles. The 87-base-pair reads could not distinguish some IMGT-functional V segments, including TRBV6-2 and TRBV6-3, so those segments were excluded. A later genetic analysis associated a missense DCLRE1C variant with V-gene and J-gene trimming of TCR beta chains, and an independent cohort replicated the association. In a later genetic analysis, fewer N-insertions in productive TCRs were reported among donors in an Asian-associated ancestry cluster than the roughly 640-donor mean. Linkage disequilibrium might explain the correlated functional status among segregating V segments, but an unknown experimental factor could not be excluded. The earlier analysis of almost 600 of the donors excluded approximately 17 rarely observed V segments, including chromosome 9 orphons, because counts were too low. Only TCR beta chains were sequenced in this cohort, and the absence of alpha or paired-chain data limited detectable features. Compared with equally common non-associated chains, HLA-associated TCR beta chains in a later analysis were more clonally expanded and had lower generation probabilities. According to a later analysis, parvovirus B19, influenza, CMV and Epstein-Barr virus appeared linked to several top co-occurrence clusters. An earlier analysis of approximately 540 of the donors showed that most TCR beta V segments appeared in productive rearrangements either about 87% or about 30% of the time, which broadly matched IMGT annotations. Because HLA typing was missing for some donors at each locus, association tests included only the typed subset. Assigning TCR associations to individual alleles was difficult when HLA alleles, especially DR and DQ, strongly co-occurred. In a later analysis, TCR association rates were found to vary across HLA loci, with the most associated TCRs seen for DRB1 alleles and the fewest for HLA-C alleles.

Inclusive of the bounding cysteine and phenylalanine, the CDR3 is 13 residues long. Just CDR3 DNA is preserved here, 39 bases in frame from base 1. The V and J ends are trimmed by 4 bases and 2 bases, leaving 9 bases between them. The CDR1 and CDR2 encoded by the germline V gene (reference sequence) are MNHEY and SMNVEV. With regard to this clone: The clone's antigen remains unknown. No clone much larger than this one lies a single base away; base qualities are absent.

The origin of this receptor is a woman between 40 and 50 years old in good health and CMV-seronegative. Material: PBMCs. In this chain, TRBV27 is recombined with TRBJ2-7; perhaps TRBD2 is the D gene, with 5 bases matching. The CDR3 region reads CASSYQEAYEQYF. The sequenced DNA: TGTGCCAGCAGTTATCAGGAGGCCTACGAGCAGTACTTC.